Listed below are T cell receptor beta chains from one sample, sequenced in a study of CD8+ T cells in alopecia areata. Data came from immunoSEQ multiplex PCR; TCRdb stores just in-frame clones and leaves some out. Of 55,000 to 65,000 clones in the sample, 40% to 50% were seen once. The sample was NKG2D-low CD8+ T cells sorted from blood. The source is a human donor with alopecia areata. Both conserved end residues are part of each CDR3. A D gene is named only where the DNA matches it firmly. The size field is filled for only some rows; it gives once, few, many or a size class.

once | . | TRBJ2-7 | TRBV4-3 | TGCGCCAGCAGCCAAGAGTCCTACGAGCAGTACTTC | CASSQESYEQYF
. | . | TRBJ2-7 | TRBV27 | TGTGCCAGCAGTTTAGCAGTTACGGGCTACGAGCAGTACTTC | CASSLAVTGYEQYF
. | . | TRBJ2-5 | TRBV20-1 | TGCAGTGCTAGAGACTGGCAGACCCAGTACTTC | CSARDWQTQYF
. | . | TRBJ2-1 | TRBV5-6 | TGTGCCAGCAGCAAACAGATAGTCCCGGAGGAGTTCTTC | CASSKQIVPEEFF
. | TRBD1 | TRBJ1-1 | TRBV11-2 | TGTGCCAGCAGCTTCCCCATGGGACAGCAGACCGGAAGGAACACTGAAGCTTTCTTT | CASSFPMGQQTGRNTEAFF
. | . | TRBJ2-7 | TRBV7-9 | TGTGCCAGCAGCTTACAGAACGAGCAGTACTTC | CASSLQNEQYF
. | . | TRBJ2-6 | TRBV9 | TGTGCCAGCAGCGGAACGGACGCGGGACCCTCTGGGGCCAACGTCCTGACTTTC | CASSGTDAGPSGANVLTF
few | TRBD2 | TRBJ2-7 | TRBV7-2 | TGTGCCAGCAGCCCAGGAGCGGGAGTCCAAGAGCAGTACTTC | CASSPGAGVQEQYF
. | . | TRBJ2-2 | TRBV6-5 | TGTGCCAGCAGTTACAGTCCGGCACGGGAGACCGGGGAGCTGTTTTTT | CASSYSPARETGELFF
few | . | TRBJ2-1 | TRBV29-1 | TGCAGCGTTGAACACGGTTACAATGAGCAGTTCTTC | CSVEHGYNEQFF
. | TRBD1 | TRBJ2-2 | TRBV18 | TGTGCCAGCTCACCAGAGGGGGCTCCGAACACCGGGGAGCTGTTTTTT | CASSPEGAPNTGELFF
. | . | TRBJ2-7 | TRBV30 | TGTGCCTGGACAGGGGACTCCTACGAGCAGTACTTC | CAWTGDSYEQYF
few | . | TRBJ2-2 | TRBV29-1 | TGCAGCTGTGAGCTCCCTAGAAACACCGGGGAGCTGTTTTTT | CSCELPRNTGELFF
. | TRBD1 | TRBJ2-7 | TRBV27 | TGTGCCAGCAGTTTAGGGACAGGGGTGTACGAGCAGTACTTC | CASSLGTGVYEQYF
few | . | TRBJ2-5 | TRBV9 | TGTGCCAGCAGCGTAGAGCTAGAACGAGAGACCCAGTACTTC | CASSVELERETQYF
. | . | TRBJ2-1 | TRBV7-9 | TGTGCCAGCAGCTTAGCAGACGGCGTCTACAATGAGCAGTTCTTC | CASSLADGVYNEQFF
. | TRBD2 | TRBJ2-5 | TRBV7-2 | TGTGCCAGCAGCTTAGTCTTCCGGGAGGGCCACGAGACCCAGTACTTC | CASSLVFREGHETQYF
few | . | TRBJ1-4 | TRBV4-3 | TGCGCCAGCAGCACTCACCGGGACTTGGTTAATGAAAAACTGTTTTTT | CASSTHRDLVNEKLFF
. | . | TRBJ2-7 | TRBV29-1 | TGCAGCGTTTTAACCGGGACACACTACGAGCAGTACTTC | CSVLTGTHYEQYF
few | . | TRBJ1-1 | TRBV29-1 | TGCAGCGTTACCCAGCGGCTCACTGAAGCTTTCTTT | CSVTQRLTEAFF
few | . | TRBJ1-5 | TRBV7-2 | TGTGCCAGCAGCCTGGGGTGGAGGGAATATCAGCCCCAGCATTTT | CASSLGWREYQPQHF
. | . | TRBJ2-7 | TRBV7-2 | TGTGCCAGCAGCTTTAGCTCCTACGAGCAGTACTTC | CASSFSSYEQYF
. | . | TRBJ2-2 | TRBV11-2 | TGTGCCAGCAGCTCTTGGCCCTTGAACACCGGGGAGCTGTTTTTT | CASSSWPLNTGELFF
. | . | TRBJ2-7 | TRBV6-5 | TGTGCCAGCAAGGAGCAGTACTTC | CASKEQYF
few | TRBD2 | TRBJ2-1 | TRBV10-3 | TGTGCCATCAGTGAAGGCGGGGGGTCCTACAATGAGCAGTTCTTC | CAISEGGGSYNEQFF
few | TRBD2 | TRBJ2-1 | TRBV27 | TGTGCCAGCAGACTGACTAGCATCTATGAGCAGTTCTTC | CASRLTSIYEQFF